A selection of T cell receptor beta chains follows, all from one sample in a study of monozygotic twins with inflammatory bowel disease. Reanalyzing the 5' RACE reads, TCRdb keeps one entry per CDR3 protein, without DNA. The sample's table shows fewer than 550,000 distinct CDR3 sequences. Specimen: blood. These TCRs come from a human donor with ulcerative colitis or Crohn's disease, or a healthy co-twin of an affected twin (not recorded which). The CDR3 runs from the conserved cysteine through the conserved F or W. Fields, in order: J gene, V gene, CDR3 protein.

J: TRBJ1-6; V: TRBV18; CDR3: CASSPAGWGPDPPLHF
J: TRBJ2-3; V: TRBV29-1; CDR3: CSFGGTRLQYF
J: TRBJ2-7; V: TRBV10-3; CDR3: CAAGQGPYEQYF
J: TRBJ1-5; V: TRBV10-3; CDR3: CAISDAGSEPQHF
J: TRBJ2-7; V: TRBV5-1; CDR3: CASSLSVTGNEQYF
J: TRBJ2-2; V: TRBV12-3/TRBV12-4; CDR3: CASSLNRGISTGELFF
J: TRBJ2-3; V: TRBV7-6; CDR3: CASTLGGTDTQYF
J: TRBJ1-3; V: TRBV12-3/TRBV12-4; CDR3: CASSSRIRAGNTIYF
J: TRBJ2-2; V: TRBV24-1; CDR3: CATSDARTGGNTGELFF
J: TRBJ2-3; V: TRBV5-1; CDR3: CASSSGLAGGSTDTQYF
J: TRBJ2-1; V: TRBV6-2/TRBV6-3; CDR3: CAGGRYYNEQFF
J: TRBJ2-1; V: TRBV20-1; CDR3: CSAGDGNEQFF
J: TRBJ1-2; V: TRBV9; CDR3: CASRKEGQGYGYTF
J: TRBJ2-1; V: TRBV20-1; CDR3: CSAIRATTFNNEQFF
J: TRBJ2-2; V: TRBV24-1; CDR3: CATSDPPDKNTGELFF
J: TRBJ2-5; V: TRBV5-4; CDR3: CASSPGGSGGRGETQYF
J: TRBJ2-7; V: TRBV27; CDR3: CASSLRLGRSSYEQYF
J: TRBJ2-1; V: TRBV7-9; CDR3: CASSLGLQYNEQFF
J: TRBJ2-7; V: TRBV28; CDR3: CASRKSGEEQYF
J: TRBJ1-2; V: TRBV20-1; CDR3: CSAGRSGYGYTF
J: TRBJ2-1; V: TRBV12-3/TRBV12-4; CDR3: CASLRGFNEQFF
J: TRBJ1-2; V: TRBV7-9; CDR3: CASSLAWGLGGYTF
J: TRBJ1-1; V: TRBV7-6; CDR3: CASSYDRADGNTEAFF
J: TRBJ2-7; V: TRBV10-3; CDR3: CAIRLAGAVGNEQYF
J: TRBJ2-5; V: TRBV2; CDR3: CASSSTGRLAQYF
J: TRBJ2-1; V: TRBV7-7; CDR3: CASSFRSGGASYNEQFF
J: TRBJ2-3; V: TRBV6-5; CDR3: CASSSQGLGLVADTQYF
J: TRBJ1-5; V: TRBV7-2; CDR3: CASSTQQETNQPQHF
J: TRBJ2-1; V: TRBV6-2/TRBV6-3; CDR3: CASSDSGLDYNEQFF